A selection of T cell receptor beta chains follows, all from one sample in a study of Graves' ophthalmopathy and Graves' hyperthyroidism. TCRdb recomputed calls from the multiplex PCR reads with MiXCR, one row per CDR3 protein. The sample contains about 620,000 distinct CDR3 sequences, 22% of which appear only once. Material: peripheral blood. These receptors all come from a woman between 18 and 29 years old with stable Graves' hyperthyroidism. Some clones in this sample may be carry-over from other donors' samples. Both conserved end residues are part of each CDR3. D genes are given only for firm matches. Not every row has a clone size; where given, it reads once, few, many or a size class.

TRBV20-1	.	many	TRBJ2-5	13	CRVLGGERETQYF	TGCAGGGTCCTAGGAGGGGAGAGGGAGACCCAGTACTTC
TRBV11-2	.	.	TRBJ1-3	15	CASSFPPGVGNTIYF	TGTGCCAGCAGCTTTCCGCCCGGGGTCGGAAACACCATATATTTT
TRBV28	.	few	TRBJ2-7	13	CASTLGQNYEQYF	TGTGCCAGCACGCTAGGACAGAACTACGAGCAGTACTTC
TRBV2	.	many	TRBJ2-5	13	CASSVKHSETQYF	TGTGCCAGCAGTGTGAAACATTCTGAGACCCAGTACTTC
TRBV11-2	.	many	TRBJ1-1	13	CASSLVGYTEAFF	TGTGCCAGCAGCTTAGTTGGGTATACTGAAGCTTTCTTT
TRBV6-1	TRBD1	.	TRBJ2-7	15	CASSEEVTGAYEQYF	TGTGCCAGCAGCGAGGAAGTTACAGGGGCCTACGAGCAGTACTTC
TRBV12-3/TRBV12-4	TRBD1	.	TRBJ1-2	16	CASSSSPGQGFYGYTF	TGTGCCAGCAGTTCAAGCCCGGGACAGGGTTTCTATGGCTACACCTTC
TRBV5-1	.	.	TRBJ2-7	15	CASSLDRASVDEQYF	TGCGCCAGCAGCTTGGACAGGGCCTCCGTGGACGAGCAGTACTTC
TRBV6-1	TRBD2	many	TRBJ2-4	17	CASSDLWTSGDKNIQYF	TGTGCCAGCAGTGATCTTTGGACTAGCGGGGACAAAAACATTCAGTACTTC
TRBV25-1	.	.	TRBJ2-7	16	CASSENNPEGSYEQYF	TGTGCCAGCAGTGAAAATAACCCCGAGGGCTCCTACGAGCAGTACTTC
TRBV20-1	TRBD1	many	TRBJ1-1	15	CSARDGQGPNTEAFF	TGCAGTGCTAGAGATGGACAGGGGCCGAACACTGAAGCTTTCTTT
TRBV24-1	.	.	TRBJ2-2	16	CATSGPGRLNTGELFF	TGTGCCACCAGTGGCCCGGGACGGCTTAACACCGGGGAGCTGTTTTTT
TRBV11-2	TRBD1	.	TRBJ2-7	15	CASSLEGGQGNEQYF	TGTGCCAGCAGCTTAGAGGGGGGACAGGGGAACGAGCAGTACTTC
TRBV6-5	.	many	TRBJ1-1	14	CASSSPAWDTEAFF	TGTGCCAGCAGTTCGCCAGCATGGGACACTGAAGCTTTCTTT
TRBV5-1	TRBD2	many	TRBJ2-7	16	CASSLEGSGRAREQYF	TGCGCCAGCAGCTTGGAAGGTAGCGGGAGGGCCCGCGAGCAGTACTTC
TRBV30	.	many	TRBJ1-1	13	CAWSVNGGAEAFF	TGTGCCTGGAGTGTTAATGGTGGGGCTGAAGCTTTCTTT
TRBV20-1	TRBD1	.	TRBJ2-7	15	CSARPADRGGNEQYF	TGCAGTGCCCGACCCGCGGACAGGGGTGGAAATGAGCAGTACTTC
TRBV12-5	.	many	TRBJ1-1	17	CASDISGFGVRNTEAFF	TGTGCTAGTGATATTAGCGGGTTTGGGGTGAGGAACACTGAAGCTTTCTTT
TRBV27	.	.	TRBJ1-1	16	CASSTTGLRVNTEAFF	TGTGCCAGCAGTACTACAGGTCTTAGGGTGAACACTGAAGCTTTCTTT
TRBV5-1	.	.	TRBJ1-2	13	CASSLGAHGGYTF	TGCGCCAGCAGCTTGGGGGCCCACGGGGGCTACACCTTC
TRBV12-3/TRBV12-4	.	.	TRBJ1-1	16	CASSYAGGLANTEAFF	TGTGCCAGCAGTTACGCGGGGGGACTCGCGAACACTGAAGCTTTCTTT
TRBV7-9	.	many	TRBJ2-5	14	CASSFGHLQETQYF	TGTGCCAGCAGCTTTGGGCACCTCCAAGAGACCCAGTACTTC
TRBV4-1	.	many	TRBJ2-7	16	CASSQEKGLTAYEQYF	TGCGCCAGCAGCCAAGAAAAAGGGTTGACCGCCTACGAGCAGTACTTC
TRBV12-3/TRBV12-4	.	many	TRBJ2-2	13	CASSLSGSGELFF	TGTGCCAGCAGTTTATCAGGGTCCGGGGAGCTGTTTTTT
TRBV12-3/TRBV12-4	.	few	TRBJ1-1	14	CASSLRGLLPEAFF	TGTGCCAGCAGTTTAAGGGGACTACTTCCTGAAGCTTTCTTT
TRBV6-1	TRBD1	many	TRBJ1-6	13	CASKGTGNSPLHF	TGTGCCAGCAAAGGGACAGGGAATTCACCCCTCCACTTT
TRBV12-3/TRBV12-4	.	.	TRBJ1-5	14	CASSFGGRGQPQHF	TGTGCCAGCAGTTTCGGGGGAAGAGGGCAGCCCCAGCATTTT
TRBV5-1	.	many	TRBJ1-1	14	CASSSQGLNTEAFF	TGTGCCAGCAGTTCACAGGGACTGAACACTGAAGCTTTCTTT
TRBV28	.	.	TRBJ2-7	14	CASSLTSANYEQYF	TGTGCCAGCAGCCTGACTAGTGCAAACTACGAGCAGTACTTC
TRBV6-5	.	many	TRBJ2-7	15	CASSYSRQVYYEQYF	TGTGCCAGCAGTTACTCGAGACAGGTCTACTACGAGCAGTACTTC
TRBV28	.	many	TRBJ1-5	18	CASSSHRTGRQGNQPQHF	TGTGCCAGCAGTTCACATCGAACAGGGCGTCAGGGCAATCAGCCCCAGCATTTT
TRBV9	TRBD1	many	TRBJ1-1	17	CASSAGPGGLMNTEAFF	TGTGCCAGCAGCGCCGGACCAGGGGGCCTAATGAACACTGAAGCTTTCTTT
TRBV18	.	.	TRBJ1-1	17	CASSPTGKSLMNTEAFF	TGTGCCAGCTCACCCACAGGGAAATCCCTCATGAACACTGAAGCTTTCTTT
TRBV27	.	many	TRBJ2-7	12	CASSPTGTEQYF	TGTGCCAGCAGCCCGACAGGTACCGAGCAGTACTTC
TRBV20-1	.	many	TRBJ2-2	15	CSAGPPGATTGELFF	TGCAGTGCTGGACCCCCCGGGGCCACCACCGGGGAGCTGTTTTTT
TRBV10-1	.	many	TRBJ2-7	13	CASSVAATYEQYF	TGCGCCAGCAGTGTCGCGGCTACCTACGAGCAGTACTTC
TRBV2	TRBD1	many	TRBJ1-5	15	CASTARQGSNQPQHF	TGTGCCAGCACTGCCCGACAGGGTAGCAATCAGCCCCAGCATTTT
TRBV28	.	once	TRBJ2-7	12	CASSLRLHEQYF	TGTGCCAGCAGCTTAAGACTCCACGAGCAGTACTTC
TRBV6-1	TRBD2	many	TRBJ2-7	14	CASLREREAYEQYF	TGTGCCAGCCTCAGGGAGCGGGAGGCCTACGAGCAGTACTTC